This TCR beta chain was identified in a study of shared clonotypes between healthy human individuals. Study-wide results and limits: Against clonotypes common to all four donors, non-shared ones had lower generation probabilities.

For this clone: Its antigen remains unknown. The sample contains more than one DNA sequence encoding this CDR3.

Germline V lookup: CDR1 SGHRS, CDR2 YFSETQ. Trimming shortened V by 0 bases and J by 2 bases, and 9 bases separated the two germline ends. This CDR3 has 15 residues. Deep-level running was used for the assay. Assay used: immunoSEQ multiplex PCR; TCRdb lists only in-frame clones, some missing. Of some 2 million clones in the sample, roughly 94% were seen once. The sequence was collected from a man aged 18 to 35 in good health. The V call is TRBV5-1, the J call TRBJ2-1; the D gene is possibly TRBD2 (6 bases). Sequenced input: naive CD4+ T cells sorted from blood. The subset was: CD45RA+ positively selected. The DNA of the CDR3 is TGCGCCAGCAGCTTGGCGGGAGAGGCCTACAATGAGCAGTTCTTC. Translation: CASSLAGEAYNEQFF.